This T cell receptor (beta chain) originates from a study of beta chain features in type 1 diabetes. Notes on the study in general: Whether HLA type affects TCRB rearrangement stayed undetermined in the present work. TCRB repertoires of naive, central memory and Treg cells appeared more similar among patients than among healthy donors. Within each of all four CD4+ subsets, Type 1 diabetes patients had TCRB CDR3s that were moderately but significantly shorter.

Reverse transcribing all isolated RNA meant expressed TCRB transcripts were sequenced. Profiled with immunoSEQ multiplex PCR; TCRdb holds only in-frame clones, not every one. This table holds around 500,000 clones, more than 9.5% found once. Of note for this clone: Its matching antigen is unknown.

Germline CDR1 is MDHEN and CDR2 is SYDVKM. The CDR3 spans 13 residues. V was trimmed by 1 base and J by 3 bases, leaving 6 bases between them. This TCR was recovered from a woman younger than 30 in good health. Sequencing was performed on naive CD4+ T cells from blood. The J gene is TRBJ1-2, the V gene TRBV28; D remains ambiguous. The CDR3 here is CASSLSRDYGYTF. CDR3 in DNA: TGTGCCAGCAGTTTATCCCGGGACTATGGCTACACCTTC.